The subject of this entry is one T cell receptor (beta chain). These data are taken from a study of PD-L1 blockade in urothelial cancer. Background on the study: Most patients, about 85% of the 29, were males with bladder-origin cancer. The analyses of blood took place 3 weeks (second dose) and 6 weeks after treatment start.

Germline values: CDR1 KGHSH, CDR2 LQKENI. The CDR3 has 12 amino acids. V gave up 4 bases and J gave up 8 bases; unmatched junction bases: 2. Method: immunoSEQ multiplex PCR; TCRdb's copy keeps in-frame clones and lacks some. Counted here are 70,000 or so clones, 85% to 90% occurring once; the ten biggest clones make up roughly 3.4%. This clonotype was obtained from a man between 60 and 70 years old with urothelial cancer. The chain uses TRBV18 and TRBJ1-2, with TRBD1 identical over 9 bases. Specimen: PBMCs, collected around atezolizumab (anti-PD-L1) treatment. This CDR3 is CASSQDRGGYTF. CDR3 in DNA: TGTGCCAGCTCACAGGACAGGGGAGGCTACACCTTC.